Listed below are T cell receptor beta chains from one sample, sequenced in a study of shared clonotypes between healthy human individuals. Produced via immunoSEQ multiplex PCR; TCRdb's table is partial and in-frame only. The table has roughly 1,000,000 clones, approximately 80% seen once. Sample: memory CD4+ T cells from PBMCs. These receptor sequences come from a man aged 18 to 30 in good health. Some clones in this sample may be carry-over from other donors' samples. Both conserved end residues are part of each CDR3. The D gene is left open where the match is weak. Clone size is not always given. Where it is, it says once, few, many or a class for expanded clones.

v_gene	j_gene	abundance	d_gene	CDR3nt	CDR3aa
TRBV7-2	TRBJ1-6	once	NA	TGTGCCAGCAGCTTAGCTCCGACGGGACCGATGCGCTATAATTCACCCCTCCACTTT	CASSLAPTGPMRYNSPLHF
TRBV28	TRBJ2-7	many	TRBD1	TGTGCCAGCAGTTCGTTCGCCGGGACAGACCCCTACGAGCAGTACTTC	CASSSFAGTDPYEQYF
TRBV5-6	TRBJ2-2	NA	NA	TGTGCCAGCAGCTGGGATCAGGGGTTGGACGGGGAGCTGTTTTTT	CASSWDQGLDGELFF
TRBV4-1	TRBJ2-3	NA	NA	TGCGCCAGCAGCCCTCGGGCAGGGGATAGCAATCAGCCCCAGTATTTT	CASSPRAGDSNQPQYF
TRBV4-1	TRBJ1-2	NA	NA	TGCGCCAGCAGCCCCCTTGAGGGGAGCAATGGCTACACCTTC	CASSPLEGSNGYTF
TRBV2	TRBJ1-2	NA	NA	TGTGCCAGCGTAGTGCCGGCCAACTATGGCTACACCTTC	CASVVPANYGYTF
TRBV6-5	TRBJ2-7	NA	TRBD2	TGTGCCAGCAGTTACGTTGGCGGGGGGGACTACGAGCAGTACTTC	CASSYVGGGDYEQYF
TRBV27	TRBJ2-3	NA	TRBD1	TGTGCCAGCAGTTTCCGGGACAGGGCCACAGATACGCAGTATTTT	CASSFRDRATDTQYF
TRBV30	TRBJ2-7	few	NA	TGTGCCTGGAGTGTACCTCCACGCTACGAGCAGTACTTC	CAWSVPPRYEQYF
TRBV4-3	TRBJ1-1	few	NA	TGCGCCAGCAGCCAAGATGGTCACCGTTCCACTGAAGCTTTCTTT	CASSQDGHRSTEAFF
TRBV18	TRBJ2-5	few	NA	TGTGCCAGCTCACCCGCCCAAGAGACCCAGTACTTC	CASSPAQETQYF
TRBV5-6	TRBJ1-6	many	NA	TGTGCCAGCAGCAGTGATTGGGGGCAGAACAATTCACCCCTCCACTTT	CASSSDWGQNNSPLHF
TRBV27	TRBJ1-5	NA	NA	TGTGCCAGCAGTTTATCAGGGGTAACGGCTCAGCCCCAGCATTTT	CASSLSGVTAQPQHF
TRBV5-1	TRBJ2-7	NA	TRBD2	TGCGCCAGCAGCGGCGGGACTAGCGGGAGTTACGAGCAGTACTTC	CASSGGTSGSYEQYF
TRBV4-1	TRBJ1-1	few	NA	TGCGCCAGCAGCCAAGATCCCTCGTTCACTGAAGCTTTCTTT	CASSQDPSFTEAFF
TRBV27	TRBJ1-4	NA	NA	TGTGCCAGCAGGAGACAGATTGCAACTAATGAAAAACTGTTTTTT	CASRRQIATNEKLFF
TRBV5-1	TRBJ2-5	NA	NA	TGCGCCAGCAGCCAGGGACCCCAAGAGACCCAGTACTTC	CASSQGPQETQYF
TRBV9	TRBJ2-7	NA	TRBD1	TGTGCCAGCAATTCCGGTGAGGGGGCCCAGAACTACGAGCAGTACTTC	CASNSGEGAQNYEQYF
TRBV7-2	TRBJ1-2	NA	NA	TGTGCCAGCAGCTTAGTCGCAGGGGACTATGGCTACACCTTC	CASSLVAGDYGYTF
TRBV5-4	TRBJ1-2	NA	NA	TGTGCCAGCAGCTCTTGGGGAGACTGGGGCTACACCTTC	CASSSWGDWGYTF
TRBV13	TRBJ2-7	NA	NA	TGTGCCAGCAGCTTAAGGGGGTTCCACGAGCAGTACTTC	CASSLRGFHEQYF
TRBV9	TRBJ2-1	few	TRBD2	TGTGCCAGCAGCTCGTTCGGGGGGAATGGTGAGCAGTTCTTC	CASSSFGGNGEQFF
TRBV10-3	TRBJ2-7	NA	NA	TGTGCCATCAGTGGACGGGGGGCCCCTCTAAACGAGCAGTACTTC	CAISGRGAPLNEQYF
TRBV14	TRBJ1-2	NA	NA	TGTGCCAGCAGCCAAAACAGCAGGGGATCTAACTATGGCTACACCTTC	CASSQNSRGSNYGYTF
TRBV9	TRBJ1-5	few	NA	TGTGCCAGCAGCCCAGACACATCGCCTTATCAGCCCCAGCATTTT	CASSPDTSPYQPQHF
TRBV5-4	TRBJ2-7	NA	TRBD1	TGTGCCAGCAGCCAGGATGGGGACAGGCTTTACGAGCAGTACTTC	CASSQDGDRLYEQYF
TRBV10-3	TRBJ2-2	NA	NA	TGTGCCACCCAGCCGAACACCGGGGAGCTGTTTTTT	CATQPNTGELFF
TRBV5-6	TRBJ2-5	NA	NA	TGTGCCAGCAGCCAGGACCGGGACCATGGGGAGACCCAGTACTTC	CASSQDRDHGETQYF
TRBV18	TRBJ2-7	NA	TRBD2	TGTGCCAGCTCAACTCTTCCAATAGCGGGAGGAACTCAGTACGAGCAGTACTTC	CASSTLPIAGGTQYEQYF
TRBV6-5	TRBJ2-7	once	TRBD1	TGTGCCAGCAGTTACCGAATGAGGGGGCCCTACGAGCAGTACTTC	CASSYRMRGPYEQYF
TRBV7-2	TRBJ2-7	NA	NA	TGTGCCAGCAGCCAAGTAGACGAGCAGTACTTC	CASSQVDEQYF
TRBV27	TRBJ1-1	NA	NA	TGTGCCAGCAGTTTATCCCGACAGAAGAACACTGAAGCTTTCTTT	CASSLSRQKNTEAFF
TRBV7-2	TRBJ1-4	NA	NA	TGTGCCAGCAGCCCCAGGGGCAGGTCCTATGAAAAACTGTTTTTT	CASSPRGRSYEKLFF
TRBV19	TRBJ1-5	few	NA	TGTGCCAGTAGTATGAATGTACACCATAAGGATCAGCCCCAGCATTTT	CASSMNVHHKDQPQHF
TRBV5-1	TRBJ2-1	NA	NA	TGCGCCAGCAGCTTGGTTTTGGGTTTAGTCAATGAGCAGTTCTTC	CASSLVLGLVNEQFF
TRBV6-4	TRBJ2-2	once	NA	TGTGCCAGCAGTGACTCCGGAGAGTCGAACACCGGGGAGCTGTTTTTT	CASSDSGESNTGELFF